One and the same sample provided the 24 T cell receptor beta chains below, sequenced in a study of control samples from healthy donors and cancer patients. The method was immunoSEQ multiplex PCR; TCRdb's version includes in-frame clones alone and lacks a portion of them. The repertoire consists of about 100,000 clones, with about 88% occurring once and the leading ten covering about 18%. Sequencing used blood. These receptors came from a woman in her 50s in good health.

This chain links TRBV12-3 or TRBV12-4 with TRBJ1-4, with D possibly TRBD1 on 6 matching bases. CDR3 length: 13 residues. With 8 bases removed from V and 7 bases from J, the gap between germline ends came to 14 bases. The CDR3 is CASGAGEIEKLFF. The CDR3 DNA reads TGTGCCAGCGGGGCAGGGGAAATTGAAAAACTGTTTTTT.

The CDR3 sequence is CASSPPLSGNTIYF. CDR3 bases: TGTGCCAGCAGCCCCCCCCTCTCTGGAAACACCATATATTTT. This chain uses TRBV11-2 with TRBJ1-3, with D hard to call. Germline V gene sequence: CDR1 SGHAT, CDR2 FQNNGV. V was cut by 5 bases and J by 0 bases, with 8 bases left in between. The CDR3 loop spans 14 amino acids.

CDR3 DNA sequence: TGTGCCAGCACACGCGGACAGGTTCCAAATGAGCAGTTCTTC. Translating it yields CASTRGQVPNEQFF. This chain joins TRBV25-1 and TRBJ2-1, with 7 bases aligning to TRBD1. This CDR3 has 14 amino acids. Germline V lookup: CDR1 MGHDK, CDR2 SYGVNS. V dropped 7 bases and J dropped 7; count of bases not matched to a gene: 10.

This rearrangement joins TRBV6-5 to TRBJ1-6, with 9 bases identical to TRBD1. CDR1 and CDR2 from the germline V gene are MNHEY and SVGAGI. The CDR3 totals 13 residues. V lost 8 bases to trimming and J lost 10 bases; unmatched junction nucleotides: 6. CDR3 residues: CASRTGVDSPLHF. CDR3 DNA: TGTGCCAGCCGGACAGGGGTAGACTCACCCCTCCACTTT.

The chain links TRBV14 to TRBJ1-4; D possibly corresponds to TRBD1 (5 bases). Trimming took off 6 bases at V and 10 bases at J, with 24 bases between the two ends. From germline, CDR1 is SGHDN and CDR2 FVKESK. This CDR3 has 16 amino acids. CDR3 protein: CASSQQDRGLGGKLFF. For the CDR3, the DNA is TGTGCCAGCAGTCAACAAGATAGGGGACTTGGGGGAAAACTGTTTTTT.

This clone was recorded a few times. The gene calls are TRBV6-5 and TRBJ2-7, with TRBD1 matching 8 bases. With V trimmed by 3 bases and J by 3 bases, 4 bases remained unmatched. This CDR3 is 14 amino acids long. Germline lookup yields CDR1 MNHEY and CDR2 SVGAGI. CDR3 sequence (DNA): TGTGCCAGCAGTTATAGTGACAGGGGCTACGAGCAGTACTTC. This gives the protein CASSYSDRGYEQYF.

The chain carries TRBV27 and TRBJ1-2; TRBD1 aligns across 7 bases. Germline values: CDR1 MNHEY, CDR2 SMNVEV (reference sequence). Unmatched junction bases numbered 8, after V lost 1 base and J lost 6 bases. The CDR3 is 15 residues long. This CDR3 reads CASSLLGRGWDGYTF. In DNA form, the CDR3 reads TGTGCCAGCAGTTTATTGGGCAGGGGGTGGGATGGCTACACCTTC.

This chain joins TRBV25-1 and TRBJ2-7; D could derive from TRBD1 or TRBD2 (5 bases each). V was clipped by 3 bases and J by 2 bases, with 11 bases between them. CDR1 and CDR2 from the germline V gene are MGHDK and SYGVNS. This CDR3 spans 14 amino acids. CDR3 DNA: TGTGCCAGCAGTGACCCTCGGGGCACCTACGAGCAGTACTTC. This codes for CASSDPRGTYEQYF.

This chain links TRBV7-9 with TRBJ1-2; 7 bases agree with TRBD1. With V trimmed by 7 bases and J by 3 bases, 5 bases remained unmatched. The CDR3 length is 13 residues. In germline, CDR1 is SEHNR, CDR2 FQNEAQ (reference sequence). The CDR3 DNA reads TGTGCCAGCACCCTTCAGGGGGACTATGGCTACACCTTC. Residues: CASTLQGDYGYTF.

The chain couples TRBV7-2 to TRBJ1-1; D may be TRBD1 (6 bases). Germline V gene lookup returns CDR1 SGHTA and CDR2 FQGNSA. CDR3 size: 14 residues. The V and J ends lost 5 bases and 4 bases respectively, with 14 bases between them. The CDR3 protein is CASSNTGTSTEAFF. CDR3 in DNA: TGTGCCAGCAGCAATACAGGGACGAGCACTGAAGCTTTCTTT.

J is TRBJ2-3 and V is TRBV19, with 8 bases identical to TRBD2. V dropped 5 bases and J dropped 1; count of bases not matched to a gene: 5. Germline V gene data show CDR1 as LNHDA and CDR2 as SQIVND (reference sequence). The CDR3 loop spans 15 amino acids. The CDR3 sequence is CASSSAGARTDTQYF. The CDR3 nucleotides read TGTGCCAGTAGTTCAGCGGGGGCCCGCACAGATACGCAGTATTTT. Full variable domain (remainder filled in from reference TRBV19 and TRBJ2-3): DGGITQSPKYLFRKEGQNVTLSCEQNLNHDAMYWYRQDPGQGLRLIYYSQIVNDFQKGDIAEGYSVSREKKESFPLTVTSAQKNPTAFYLCASSSAGARTDTQYFGPGTRLTVL.

The chain couples TRBV30 to TRBJ2-7; D tentatively reads TRBD1 or TRBD2 (6 bases each). The CDR3 extends over 13 amino acids. CDR1 and CDR2 from the germline V gene are GTSNPN and SVGIG (reference sequence). The V end was cut by 3 bases, the J end by 2 bases, with 11 bases between. DNA for the CDR3: TGTGCCTGGAGGGGGGGCGCGACCTACGAGCAGTACTTC. Translated: CAWRGGATYEQYF.

The CDR3 is CASSQSFSGQGLDEQYF. The DNA of the CDR3 is TGTGCCAGCAGCCAATCGTTTTCGGGACAGGGCTTAGACGAGCAGTACTTC. This sequence joins TRBV3-1 (or the pseudogene TRBV3-2) and TRBJ2-7; 9 positions match TRBD1. The CDR3 has 17 residues. Trimming cost V 2 bases and J 5 bases; bases outside gene matches: 13. The germline CDR1 and CDR2 sequences are LGHDT and YNNKEL (reference sequence).

CDR3 amino acids: CASSLAWSGNTIYF. The DNA for the CDR3 is TGTGCCAGCAGCTTGGCGTGGTCTGGAAACACCATATATTTT. This rearrangement joins TRBV5-5 to TRBJ1-3; D remains ambiguous. Trimming took 0 bases from V and 1 from J, leaving 5 bases between them. The CDR3 spans 14 residues. Germline V lookup: CDR1 SGHKS, CDR2 YYEKEE (reference sequence).

This clone was counted once. The chain has TRBV25-1 and TRBJ1-6, with a weak D call TRBD1 (6 bases). The germline V gene has CDR1 MGHDK and CDR2 SYGVNS. Trimming left V 8 bases short and J 6 bases short, with 11 bases between. The length of the CDR3 is 13 residues. DNA for the CDR3: TGTGCCAGCCGACAGGTCTTTAATTCACCCCTCCACTTT. Its translation: CASRQVFNSPLHF.

The chain recombines TRBV7-2 with TRBJ1-1; D is ambiguous. V gave up 5 bases and J gave up 3 bases, with 16 bases separating them. This CDR3 has 15 amino acids. Per the germline V gene, CDR1 is SGHTA and CDR2 is FQGNSA. The CDR3 loop is CASSLYSTSDTEAFF. The CDR3 DNA sequence: TGTGCCAGCAGCCTCTACTCGACCAGTGACACTGAAGCTTTCTTT.

The rearrangement joins TRBV7-2 to TRBJ1-1; unclear D gene. This CDR3 has 13 amino acids. Germline V gene data show CDR1 as SGHTA and CDR2 as FQGNSA. V lost 6 bases to trimming and J lost 11 bases, with 19 bases between them. The CDR3 region is CASRSPRRLGAFF. DNA of the CDR3: TGTGCCAGCAGGTCACCACGTCGACTGGGCGCTTTCTTT.

V is TRBV21-1 and J is TRBJ1-6. TRBV21-1 is classified as a pseudogene. The CDR3 has 20 amino acids. In DNA form, the CDR3 reads TGTGCCAGCAGCATCTACGGGAGAGTCAGGCGAAGCTCCTATAATTCACCCCTCCACTTT. Its translation: CASSIYGRVRRSSYNSPLHF.

The sample holds one count of this clone. This chain joins TRBV7-9 and TRBJ2-3; 7 bases align to TRBD1. Trimming cost V 5 bases and J 0 bases; bases outside gene matches: 8. The CDR3 has 16 residues. Germline V gives CDR1 SEHNR, CDR2 FQNEAQ (reference sequence). CDR3 sequence (DNA): TGTGCCAGCAGCCCGAACCGGGACAGAAGCACAGATACGCAGTATTTT. This codes for CASSPNRDRSTDTQYF. Using reference TRBV7-9 and TRBJ2-3 for the parts outside the CDR3, the full variable domain is DTGVSQNPRHKITKRGQNVTFRCDPISEHNRLYWYRQTLGQGPEFLTYFQNEAQLEKSRLLSDRFSAERPKGSFSTLEIQRTEQGDSAMYLCASSPNRDRSTDTQYFGPGTRLTVL.

The chain recombines TRBV7-2 with TRBJ2-5; no firm D call. Between the trimmed V and J ends, which lost 6 bases and 0 bases, there was a span of 5 bases. This CDR3 contains 12 residues. Germline CDR1 and CDR2: SGHTA and FQGNSA. CDR3 amino acids: CASSSYQETQYF. The CDR3 nucleotides are TGTGCCAGCAGTTCATACCAAGAGACCCAGTACTTC.

For the CDR3, the DNA is TGTGCCAGCAGCCAGGACAGGGGCACAGATACGCAGTATTTT. Translated, it gives CASSQDRGTDTQYF. This sequence joins TRBV11-3 and TRBJ2-3, with 8 bases that match TRBD1. Germline CDR1 and CDR2: SGHNT and YENEEA. The trim removed 5 bases at V and 1 base at J, leaving 2 bases unmatched. CDR3 length equals 14 residues.

The chain combines TRBV15 with TRBJ1-2; TRBD1 agrees at 9 bases. The J segment lost 6 bases and the V segment lost 2 bases, leaving 4 bases of the junction unmatched. The CDR3 has 14 amino acids. Germline V gene sequence: CDR1 LNHNV, CDR2 YYDKDF (reference sequence). The CDR3 bases are TGTGCCACCAGCAGACCGGACAGGGGCAATGGCTACACCTTC. Its protein is CATSRPDRGNGYTF. Full variable domain (outside the CDR3, taken from reference TRBV15 and TRBJ1-2): DAMVIQNPRYQVTQFGKPVTLSCSQTLNHNVMYWYQQKSSQAPKLLFHYYDKDFNNEADTPDNFQSRRPNTSFCFLDIRSPGLGDTAMYLCATSRPDRGNGYTFGSGTRLTVV.

The rearrangement links TRBV6-5 to TRBJ1-1; 10 positions agree with TRBD1. CDR1 is MNHEY, CDR2 SVGAGI, per germline. V gave up 4 bases and J gave up 8 bases; unmatched junction bases: 13. The CDR3 spans 16 residues. In DNA form, the CDR3 reads TGTGCCAGCAGTTGGGGGGGGAGACAGGGGGCCGGCGAAGCTTTCTTT. Translating gives CASSWGGRQGAGEAFF.

The gene calls are TRBV6-5 and TRBJ1-2; TRBD1 matches 9 bases. The CDR3 runs to 14 residues. Unmatched junction bases numbered 3, after V lost 4 bases and J lost 3 bases. In germline, CDR1 is MNHEY, CDR2 SVGAGI. The DNA of the CDR3 is TGTGCCAGCAGTTTGGACAGGGGCCACTATGGCTACACCTTC. Residues: CASSLDRGHYGYTF.